These 8 T cell receptor beta chains came from one sample sequenced in a study of PD-L1 blockade in urothelial cancer. As for time point: peripheral blood 6 weeks after treatment start. Produced via immunoSEQ multiplex PCR; TCRdb's table is partial and in-frame only. The table shows fewer than 90,000 clones, with around 90% occurring only once. The sequences come from PBMCs, collected around atezolizumab (anti-PD-L1) treatment. The receptors here all came from a woman over 75 with urothelial cancer.

The chain is built from TRBV29-1 and TRBJ1-5; 9 nucleotides line up with TRBD1. Unmatched junction bases numbered 19, after V lost 3 bases and J lost 4 bases. CDR1 and CDR2 from the germline V gene are SQVTM and ANQGSEA. The CDR3 consists of 19 residues. CDR3 coding DNA: TGCAGCGTTGAGGGGAGTGGGACAGGGCCCCCGAAGGGGAATCAGCCCCAGCATTTT. Residues: CSVEGSGTGPPKGNQPQHF.

This clone was seen just once. The chain combines TRBV7-2 with TRBJ2-1; D perhaps matches TRBD2 (5 bases). Trimming left V 0 bases short and J 3 bases short, with 9 bases between. The CDR3 has 15 residues. From germline, CDR1 is SGHTA and CDR2 FQGNSA. CDR3 region: CASSLAGEFYNEQFF. The CDR3 DNA follows: TGTGCCAGCAGCTTAGCGGGAGAGTTCTACAATGAGCAGTTCTTC.

The chain employs TRBV2 and TRBJ2-7; 7 nucleotides match TRBD1. The germline gives CDR1 SNHLY, CDR2 FYNNEI. The CDR3 length is 14 residues. V was pared by 8 bases and J by 0 bases, with 7 bases of the junction left unmatched. The chain's CDR3 is CASEWGQSSYEQYF. CDR3 bases: TGTGCCAGCGAGTGGGGACAGAGCTCCTACGAGCAGTACTTC. Based on the CDR3 plus reference TRBV2 and TRBJ2-7, the full variable domain is EPEVTQTPSHQVTQMGQEVILRCVPISNHLYFYWYRQILGQKVEFLVSFYNNEISEKSEIFDDQFSVERPDGSNFTLKIRSTKLEDSAMYFCASEWGQSSYEQYFGPGTRLTVT.

The chain is built from TRBV10-3 and TRBJ1-2; D is unresolved. This CDR3 spans 12 amino acids. Trimming shortened V by 6 bases and J by 5 bases, and 10 bases separated the two germline ends. Per germline, CDR1 ENHRY and CDR2 SYGVKD. The CDR3 protein is CAIRRGEYGYTF. The CDR3 coding sequence is TGTGCCATCAGACGAGGTGAATATGGCTACACCTTC.

The chain links TRBV19 to TRBJ1-3, with D perhaps matching TRBD1 (5 bases). The CDR3 extends over 16 amino acids. V was clipped by 2 bases and J by 2 bases, with 13 bases between them. CDR1 and CDR2 (germline): LNHDA, SQIVND (reference sequence). CDR3 amino acids: CASSILGGTPGNTIYF. The DNA for the CDR3 is TGTGCCAGTAGTATACTTGGGGGGACTCCTGGAAACACCATATATTTT.

The chain combines TRBV6-5 with TRBJ2-6; TRBD1 is a possible D gene (5 bases). The V gene lost 3 bases and the J gene lost 2 bases, with 8 bases spanning the gap. CDR1 is MNHEY, CDR2 SVGAGI, per germline. The CDR3 is 15 amino acids. The CDR3 protein is CASSYSRAGANVLTF. In DNA, the CDR3 is TGTGCCAGCAGTTATAGCAGGGCTGGGGCCAACGTCCTGACTTTC.

The chain recombines TRBV9 with TRBJ2-2; D may be TRBD1 (6 bases). CDR3 length: 16 residues. The germline CDR1 and CDR2 sequences are SGDLS and YYNGEE. Trimming cost V 0 bases and J 0 bases, with 9 bases left between them. CDR3 region: CASSVGQASNTGELFF. The CDR3 DNA reads TGTGCCAGCAGCGTAGGACAGGCCTCGAACACCGGGGAGCTGTTTTTT.

The chain couples TRBV5-1 to TRBJ1-4, with 9 nucleotides matching TRBD1. This CDR3 has 14 residues. V lost 5 bases and J lost 5; bases outside the gene matches: 4. Germline CDR1 is SGHRS and CDR2 is YFSETQ. Written as DNA, the CDR3 is TGCGCCAGCAGTGTAGGGACAGGGAATGAAAAACTGTTTTTT. It codes for CASSVGTGNEKLFF. The full variable domain, its missing parts supplied by reference TRBV5-1 and TRBJ1-4, is KAGVTQTPRYLIKTRGQQVTLSCSPISGHRSVSWYQQTPGQGLQFLFEYFSETQRNKGNFPGRFSGRQFSNSRSEMNVSTLELGDSALYLCASSVGTGNEKLFFGSGTQLSVL.